This T cell receptor (beta chain) comes out of a study of cytomegalovirus exposure and HLA in healthy donors. The overall study: Unique TCRs from HLA-typed donors, 85 million to 100 million of them, were held in an early data release. Study outcomes and limitations: Sequencing likely generated an artifact that appeared as a cluster of highly shared sequence variants.

This PCR relied on a set of 60 Vbeta primers and 13 Jbeta primers. Assay used: immunoSEQ multiplex PCR; TCRdb lists only in-frame clones, some missing. The sample yields under 100,000 clones, around four fifths seen once. V shed 5 bases, J shed 2 bases, and the junction held 7 bases outside the gene matches. Looked up from germline, CDR1 is SQVTM and CDR2 is ANQGSEA. The CDR3 totals 14 residues. On this clone: Its antigen remains unidentified.

Material: PBMCs. This rearrangement joins TRBV29-1 to TRBJ1-2; TRBD1 agrees at 8 bases. The receptor's source is a boy aged 5-17 years in good health and CMV-seronegative. CDR3 residues: CSVTGQGENYGYTF. The CDR3 DNA sequence: TGCAGCGTTACCGGACAGGGAGAAAACTATGGCTACACCTTC.